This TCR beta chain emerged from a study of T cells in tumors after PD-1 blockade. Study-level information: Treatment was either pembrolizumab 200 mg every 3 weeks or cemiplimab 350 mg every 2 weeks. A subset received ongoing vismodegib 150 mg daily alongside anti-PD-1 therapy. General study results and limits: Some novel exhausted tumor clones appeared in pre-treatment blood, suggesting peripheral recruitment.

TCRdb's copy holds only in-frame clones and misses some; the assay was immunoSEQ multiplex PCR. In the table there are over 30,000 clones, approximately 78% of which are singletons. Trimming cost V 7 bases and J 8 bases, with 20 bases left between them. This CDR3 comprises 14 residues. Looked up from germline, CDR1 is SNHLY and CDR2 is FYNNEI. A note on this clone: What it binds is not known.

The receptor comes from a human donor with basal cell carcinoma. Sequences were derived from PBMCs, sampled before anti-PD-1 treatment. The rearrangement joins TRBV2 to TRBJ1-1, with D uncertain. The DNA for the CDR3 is TGTGCCAGCATCTTGAGCCGACGGCAGTCCGAAGCTTTCTTT. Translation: CASILSRRQSEAFF.